Listed below are T cell receptor beta chains from one sample, sequenced in a study of blood T cell repertoires in COVID-19. Repertoires were generated with immunoSEQ multiplex PCR, while TCRdb's copy carries only in-frame clones and drops some. The table has about 480,000 clones, 75% to 90% seen once. The sample taken for sequencing was PBMCs or T cells enriched from blood (not recorded which). All receptors derive from a woman in her sixties or seventies who had recovered from COVID-19. Each CDR3 is given with its conserved first and last residue. D genes are given only for firm matches. The size of a clone is reported for some rows only, either as once, few or many, or as a class for expanded clones.

D gene	J gene	V gene	clone size	CDR3 protein	CDR3 DNA
TRBD1	TRBJ1-5	TRBV7-2	NA	CASSRTGPNQPQHF	TGTGCCAGCAGCCGGACAGGGCCAAATCAGCCCCAGCATTTT
NA	TRBJ1-5	TRBV2	few	CASGVQVNQPQHF	TGTGCCAGCGGAGTACAGGTCAATCAGCCCCAGCATTTT
TRBD2	TRBJ2-2	TRBV15	NA	CATPGTSGGGNTGELFF	TGTGCCACCCCCGGGACTAGCGGGGGGGGGAACACCGGGGAGCTGTTTTTT
TRBD1	TRBJ1-2	TRBV5-4	NA	CASSLGTGDGYGYTF	TGTGCCAGCAGCTTGGGGACAGGGGACGGCTATGGCTACACCTTC
NA	TRBJ2-7	TRBV5-1	NA	CASAFGQLYEQYF	TGCGCCAGCGCCTTTGGGCAGCTCTACGAGCAGTACTTC
TRBD1	TRBJ1-1	TRBV10-2	NA	CASSESRAGGPTEAFF	TGCGCCAGCAGTGAGTCCCGGGCAGGGGGCCCCACTGAAGCTTTCTTT
TRBD1	TRBJ1-5	TRBV4-1	many	CASSPGTGALPQHF	TGCGCCAGCAGCCCGGGGACAGGGGCCCTGCCCCAGCATTTT
NA	TRBJ2-4	TRBV18	NA	CASSPKQGNQNIQYF	TGTGCCAGCTCACCGAAACAGGGTAACCAAAACATTCAGTACTTC
NA	TRBJ2-5	TRBV2	once	CASKGADQETQYF	TGTGCCAGCAAGGGAGCGGACCAAGAGACCCAGTACTTC
NA	TRBJ1-1	TRBV28	NA	CASSLGGLNTEAFF	TGTGCCAGCAGTTTAGGGGGGTTGAACACTGAAGCTTTCTTT
NA	TRBJ2-5	TRBV6-5	NA	CASSYGAVQETQYF	TGTGCCAGCAGTTACGGAGCGGTCCAAGAGACCCAGTACTTC
NA	TRBJ1-1	TRBV6-5	few	CASSYASTHTEAFF	TGTGCCAGCAGTTACGCTTCTACGCACACTGAAGCTTTCTTT
NA	TRBJ2-3	TRBV27	NA	CASSPVLAVSDTQYF	TGTGCCAGCAGTCCCGTACTAGCTGTCTCAGATACGCAGTATTTT
TRBD1	TRBJ2-2	TRBV7-6	NA	CASSPWDRAGELFF	TGTGCCAGCAGCCCGTGGGACAGGGCCGGGGAGCTGTTTTTT
TRBD1	TRBJ2-2	TRBV30	NA	CAWSTSRTGGFSGELFF	TGTGCCTGGAGTACATCCCGGACAGGGGGCTTCTCCGGGGAGCTGTTTTTT
TRBD1	TRBJ1-5	TRBV12-5	NA	CASALEPDRAGHQPQHF	TGTGCTAGTGCCCTCGAGCCTGACAGGGCGGGACATCAGCCCCAGCATTTT
NA	TRBJ2-2	TRBV29-1	NA	CSVHGFTGELFF	TGCAGCGTTCACGGTTTCACCGGGGAGCTGTTTTTT
TRBD1	TRBJ1-4	TRBV28	NA	CASSFKGAGGEKLFF	TGTGCCAGCAGTTTTAAGGGGGCGGGGGGCGAAAAACTGTTTTTT
TRBD1	TRBJ2-2	TRBV2	NA	CASSGTGGKRNTGELFF	TGTGCCAGCAGCGGGACAGGGGGAAAAAGGAACACCGGGGAGCTGTTTTTT
NA	TRBJ2-7	TRBV3-1/TRBV3-2	NA	CASSRNGAYEQYF	TGTGCCAGCAGCCGGAACGGAGCCTACGAGCAGTACTTC
TRBD2	TRBJ2-3	TRBV7-6	NA	CASSSTGGQSTDTQYF	TGTGCCAGCAGTTCTACGGGAGGACAAAGCACAGATACGCAGTATTTT
TRBD1	TRBJ1-3	TRBV18	NA	CASSPPGQGAGNTIYF	TGTGCCAGCTCACCACCCGGGCAGGGGGCCGGAAACACCATATATTTT
NA	TRBJ2-7	TRBV3-1/TRBV3-2	NA	CASSLAGNSYEQYF	TGTGCCAGCAGCCTTGCGGGGAATTCCTACGAGCAGTACTTC
TRBD1	TRBJ1-5	TRBV19	NA	CASSLRTGVDQPQHF	TGTGCCAGTAGTCTGAGGACAGGGGTCGATCAGCCCCAGCATTTT
TRBD1	TRBJ2-2	TRBV11-2	NA	CASSLWTGTSGELFF	TGTGCCAGCAGCTTATGGACAGGGACGTCCGGGGAGCTGTTTTTT
TRBD1	TRBJ2-1	TRBV2	NA	CASSRDRVPNEQFF	TGTGCCAGCAGTCGGGACAGGGTCCCCAATGAGCAGTTCTTC
NA	TRBJ2-3	TRBV19	NA	CASSIVESTDTQYF	TGTGCCAGTAGTATAGTCGAGAGCACAGATACGCAGTATTTT
TRBD1	TRBJ2-1	TRBV5-1	once	CASSPGQGINEQFF	TGCGCCAGCAGCCCGGGACAGGGTATCAATGAGCAGTTCTTC
TRBD1	TRBJ2-2	TRBV19	NA	CASSTQGAWTGELFF	TGTGCCAGTAGCACACAGGGGGCGTGGACCGGGGAGCTGTTTTTT
TRBD1	TRBJ1-3	TRBV6-5	NA	CASSYDQGAGNTIYF	TGTGCCAGCAGTTACGACCAGGGGGCTGGAAACACCATATATTTT
NA	TRBJ1-2	TRBV27	once	CASSYRARGVYGYTF	TGTGCCAGCAGTTACAGAGCGCGGGGGGTCTATGGCTACACCTTC
NA	TRBJ1-1	TRBV11-2	NA	CASSFGGVVNIAFF	TGTGCCAGCAGTTTCGGCGGGGTTGTTAATATCGCTTTCTTT
TRBD1	TRBJ1-1	TRBV29-1	NA	CSVGELDRSNTEAFF	TGCAGCGTGGGAGAACTGGACAGGTCGAACACTGAAGCTTTCTTT
NA	TRBJ1-4	TRBV4-2	NA	CASSQENRDGEKLFF	TGTGCCAGCAGCCAAGAAAACAGGGATGGAGAAAAACTGTTTTTT
NA	TRBJ1-1	TRBV12-1	NA	CASSFAGYRVGRVAFF	TGTGCCAGCAGCTTTGCTGGGTACAGAGTGGGGCGAGTGGCTTTCTTT
NA	TRBJ2-2	TRBV24-1	NA	CATSDYRAWKLFF	TGTGCCACCAGTGATTACAGGGCTTGGAAGCTGTTTTTT
NA	TRBJ2-1	TRBV12-3/TRBV12-4	NA	CASSLLSRWPNFF	TGTGCCAGCAGTTTGTTATCTAGGTGGCCCAACTTCTTC
NA	TRBJ2-3	TRBV7-2	NA	CASSLAGPPDTQYF	TGTGCCAGCAGCTTAGCGGGGCCCCCAGATACGCAGTATTTT
NA	TRBJ1-2	TRBV14	NA	CASSPQTGRGGYTF	TGTGCCAGCAGCCCTCAAACAGGAAGGGGGGGCTACACCTTC
NA	TRBJ2-3	TRBV2	NA	CASSLMYADTQYF	TGTGCCAGCAGTTTAATGTATGCAGATACGCAGTATTTT
NA	TRBJ2-3	TRBV3-1/TRBV3-2	NA	CASSQDPGDTQYF	TGTGCCAGCAGCCAAGATCCGGGGGATACGCAGTATTTT